This T cell receptor beta chain comes out of a study of tumor and adjacent non-tumor tissue in lung cancer. No cell sorting was done before RNA was extracted from the tissue. Donors were chemotherapy-naive, newly diagnosed lung cancer surgical patients in China, August–late 2014. Comments on this clonotype: Its cognate antigen is unknown. It may be a read error: a sequence one base away is much more abundant.

Broader study findings: In normal lung, the top 100 clones were significantly more dominant than in tumor. Compared with tumor, normal lung showed significantly lower TCR diversity.

A modified ARM-PCR protocol with three rounds of nested PCR amplified TCRbeta. TCRdb used MiXCR to reprocess the multiplex PCR reads, holding one entry per CDR3 protein. The data show more than 85,000 distinct CDR3 sequences, about 75% seen once. The sequenced sample consisted of lung tumor tissue. This TCR was sampled from a woman aged 60 to 75 with non-small cell lung cancer.

The CDR3 DNA sequence: TGCAGTGCTAGTCGTCCGGGGCGGCTTAACCATGAGCAGTTCTTC. This encodes CSASRPGRLNHEQFF. This chain joins TRBV20-1 and TRBJ2-1; D may match TRBD1 or TRBD2 (5 bases each). The CDR3 has 15 residues. Trimming removed 3 bases at V and 8 bases at J, with 20 bases between. The germline V gene has CDR1 DFQATT and CDR2 SNEGSKA (reference sequence).